One sample yielded the 21 T cell receptor beta chains listed below, sequenced in a study of blood T cell repertoires in COVID-19. Generated by immunoSEQ multiplex PCR, the TCRdb table keeps only in-frame clones and is missing some. Of around 56,000 clones in the sample, approximately 88% were seen once. What was sequenced was peripheral blood. The origin of the receptors is a human donor in a cohort sampled during active COVID-19.

The V call is TRBV4-2, the J call TRBJ2-1; 9 positions agree with TRBD2. J was trimmed by 6 bases and V by 0 bases; bases with no gene match: 9. Looked up from germline, CDR1 is LGHNA and CDR2 is YNFKEQ. This CDR3 comprises 17 residues. The CDR3 bases are TGTGCCAGCAGCCAAGATCCGGCGGGGGGGCCGATCAATGAGCAGTTCTTC. The encoded protein is CASSQDPAGGPINEQFF.

This sequence joins TRBV4-3 and TRBJ2-1; D unresolved. This CDR3 is built from 15 residues. From germline, CDR1 is LGHNA and CDR2 YSLEER. V dropped 2 bases and J dropped 4 bases, with 12 bases sitting between them. Here the CDR3 reads CASSQNGWQYNEQFF. The CDR3 bases are TGCGCCAGCAGCCAAAATGGCTGGCAGTACAATGAGCAGTTCTTC.

This chain connects TRBV7-6 to TRBJ1-1, with D maybe TRBD1 (5 bases). Germline CDR1 SGHVS, CDR2 FNYEAQ. V was trimmed by 5 bases and J by 1 base, leaving 8 bases between them. The CDR3 spans 13 residues. CDR3 region: CASSRQRNTEAFF. The CDR3 region has the DNA TGTGCCAGCAGCCGACAGAGGAACACTGAAGCTTTCTTT.

This clone was seen only once. The chain's CDR3 is CASSPWTRGKNIQYF. The CDR3 DNA follows: TGTGCCAGTAGCCCTTGGACACGGGGGAAAAACATTCAGTACTTC. The chain employs TRBV19 and TRBJ2-4, with D possibly matching TRBD2 (6 bases). Trimming pared 6 bases from V and 4 bases from J, leaving 16 bases between. Germline loops: CDR1 LNHDA, CDR2 SQIVND (reference sequence). The CDR3 sequence is 15 residues long. The whole variable domain, filled in from reference TRBV19 and TRBJ2-4, reads DGGITQSPKYLFRKEGQNVTLSCEQNLNHDAMYWYRQDPGQGLRLIYYSQIVNDFQKGDIAEGYSVSREKKESFPLTVTSAQKNPTAFYLCASSPWTRGKNIQYFGAGTRLSVL.

The J gene is TRBJ1-5, the V gene TRBV6-1, with 7 bases that match TRBD1. Germline CDR1 and CDR2: MNHNS and SASEGT. The CDR3 is 17 amino acids. The junction had 12 bases not matched to a gene; V was cut back by 1 base and J by 6 bases. The CDR3 is CASSEVFRQGSGQPQHF. In DNA form, the CDR3 reads TGTGCCAGCAGTGAAGTATTTAGACAGGGAAGTGGTCAGCCCCAGCATTTT.

The V call is TRBV7-2, the J call TRBJ2-3, with D perhaps matching TRBD1 (5 bases). V was clipped by 1 base and J by 0 bases, with 11 bases between them. This CDR3 has 16 amino acids. Germline V lookup: CDR1 SGHTA, CDR2 FQGNSA. The CDR3 coding sequence is TGTGCCAGCAGCTTAGTAGGGTCAGGGAGCACAGATACGCAGTATTTT. Encoded protein: CASSLVGSGSTDTQYF.

This clone was seen a single time. The chain uses TRBV7-9 and TRBJ2-2; 9 bases match TRBD1. Germline CDR1 is SEHNR and CDR2 is FQNEAQ (reference sequence). The CDR3 is 16 residues long. The V gene end was trimmed by 3 bases and the J gene end by 6 bases; junction bases not matched to a gene: 8. CDR3 residues: CASSFTGGMSPGELFF. CDR3 nucleotide sequence: TGTGCCAGCAGCTTTACAGGGGGCATGAGTCCCGGGGAGCTGTTTTTT.

This clone was recorded once. The chain has TRBV4-3 and TRBJ2-7, with a weak D call TRBD1 (5 bases). The CDR3 covers 13 residues. The germline V gene has CDR1 LGHNA and CDR2 YSLEER. Trimming removed 1 base at V and 4 bases at J, with 8 bases between. Here the CDR3 reads CASSQGQYYEQYF. The DNA for the CDR3 is TGCGCCAGCAGCCAAGGACAGTATTACGAGCAGTACTTC.

The J gene is TRBJ2-1, the V gene TRBV19; TRBD2 agrees at 16 bases. The CDR3 contains 16 residues. V shed 5 bases, J shed 10 bases, and the junction held 8 bases outside the gene matches. Germline loops: CDR1 LNHDA, CDR2 SQIVND (reference sequence). The CDR3 is CASSVSGTSGRAEQFF. CDR3 DNA: TGTGCCAGTAGTGTTTCCGGGACTAGCGGGAGGGCCGAGCAGTTCTTC. Full variable domain (rest looked up from reference TRBV19 and TRBJ2-1): DGGITQSPKYLFRKEGQNVTLSCEQNLNHDAMYWYRQDPGQGLRLIYYSQIVNDFQKGDIAEGYSVSREKKESFPLTVTSAQKNPTAFYLCASSVSGTSGRAEQFFGPGTRLTVL.

The chain is built from TRBV5-1 and TRBJ2-3; D gene uncertain. The V end lost 4 bases, the J end lost 6 bases, and 9 bases lay between the germline ends. CDR1 and CDR2 from the germline V gene are SGHRS and YFSETQ. The CDR3 is made up of 12 amino acids. CDR3 loop: CASSVAEDTQYF. The CDR3, as DNA: TGCGCCAGCAGCGTCGCGGAGGATACGCAGTATTTT.

This rearrangement joins TRBV19 to TRBJ1-5, with 7 bases aligning to TRBD1. After removal of 5 bases from V and 3 bases from J, the junction contained 10 bases not matched to a gene. Germline CDR1 and CDR2: LNHDA and SQIVND (reference sequence). This CDR3 has 16 amino acids. The CDR3 sequence is CASSALPGQINQPQHF. For the CDR3, the DNA is TGTGCCAGTAGTGCCCTCCCGGGACAGATCAATCAGCCCCAGCATTTT.

This clone was seen a single time. The chain uses TRBV9 and TRBJ2-3; weak D call: TRBD2 (7 bases). The CDR3 is made up of 14 amino acids. Looked up from germline, CDR1 is SGDLS and CDR2 is YYNGEE. Trimming pared 4 bases from V and 6 bases from J, leaving 15 bases between. The CDR3 DNA reads TGTGCCAGCAGCTTTGCGGGGGCCTCGGATACGCAGTATTTT. Translation gives CASSFAGASDTQYF.

The chain is built from TRBV6-5 and TRBJ1-1; 9 bases map to TRBD1. V trimming: 6 bases; J trimming: 4 bases; junction bases outside the gene matches: 6. Per germline, CDR1 MNHEY and CDR2 SVGAGI. The CDR3 totals 14 residues. The CDR3 coding sequence is TGTGCCAGCAGCCTGGACAGGGGAGTCACTGAAGCTTTCTTT. It translates to CASSLDRGVTEAFF.

This chain links TRBV2 with TRBJ2-3, with D possibly TRBD1 on 6 matching bases. CDR3 size: 16 residues. The germline V and J ends were trimmed by 5 bases and 0 bases, with 15 bases remaining between them. Looked up from germline, CDR1 is SNHLY and CDR2 is FYNNEI. The CDR3, as DNA: TGTGCCAGCAGTCGGCAGGGGACCCGCAGCACAGATACGCAGTATTTT. This encodes CASSRQGTRSTDTQYF.

As to this clone: At one end the junction does not follow the germline gene, possibly because of a read error. This chain joins TRBV4-3 and TRBJ2-1; D perhaps matches TRBD1 (5 bases). This CDR3 comprises 13 residues. Germline V gene sequence: CDR1 LGHNA, CDR2 YSLEER. CDR3 sequence reads: CASSLNRYSEQFF. CDR3 DNA: TGCGCCAGCAGCCTGAACAGGTACAGTGAGCAGTTCTTC.

This sequence joins TRBV2 and TRBJ2-2; the match to TRBD2 covers 9 bases. CDR1 and CDR2 from the germline V gene are SNHLY and FYNNEI. The trim removed 6 bases at V and 0 bases at J, leaving 8 bases unmatched. This CDR3 comprises 17 residues. The CDR3 loop is CASRGGGATPNTGELFF. CDR3 bases: TGTGCCAGCAGGGGCGGGGGGGCCACCCCGAACACCGGGGAGCTGTTTTTT.

The V call is TRBV4-1, the J call TRBJ1-2, with D tentatively TRBD1 (5 bases). Germline loops: CDR1 MGHRA, CDR2 YSYEKL. Deletions cut 3 bases from V and 7 bases from J, with 12 bases between. The CDR3 runs to 13 residues. CDR3 region: CASSQSDTRGYTF. The CDR3 DNA follows: TGCGCCAGCAGCCAGTCGGACACGCGTGGCTACACCTTC.

The V gene is TRBV7-3, the J gene TRBJ2-1; tentative D call: TRBD2 (6 bases). Trimming shortened V by 5 bases and J by 0 bases, and 11 bases separated the two germline ends. The germline V gene has CDR1 SGHTA and CDR2 FQGTGA. The CDR3 loop spans 15 amino acids. This chain's CDR3 is CASSRGMSSYNEQFF. In nucleotides, the CDR3 is TGTGCCAGCAGCCGGGGGATGAGCTCCTACAATGAGCAGTTCTTC.

This chain connects TRBV19 to TRBJ2-1; D is uncertain. The V and J ends lost 5 bases and 0 bases respectively, with 20 bases between them. This CDR3 comprises 18 residues. Germline V lookup: CDR1 LNHDA, CDR2 SQIVND (reference sequence). CDR3 amino acids: CASSPLLPMRNSYNEQFF. CDR3 sequence (DNA): TGTGCCAGTAGTCCCCTCCTCCCGATGAGAAACTCCTACAATGAGCAGTTCTTC.

V is TRBV5-6 and J is TRBJ1-4; 10 positions agree with TRBD1. The trim removed 5 bases at V and 8 bases at J, leaving 6 bases unmatched. The CDR3 has 14 residues. From germline, CDR1 is SGHDT and CDR2 YYEEEE. The DNA for the CDR3 is TGTGCCAGCAGTTCGACAGGGGGCGGCGAAAAACTGTTTTTT. It is translated as CASSSTGGGEKLFF.

The CDR3 DNA reads as TGCGCCAGCATCCCTAGGATTGTGGGGGACAGAAACACCATATATTTT. This sequence encodes CASIPRIVGDRNTIYF. This sequence joins TRBV4-1 and TRBJ1-3, with D possibly being TRBD1 (6 bases). There are 16 residues in the CDR3. V was trimmed by 7 bases and J by 5 bases, leaving 21 bases between them. Germline V gives CDR1 MGHRA, CDR2 YSYEKL.